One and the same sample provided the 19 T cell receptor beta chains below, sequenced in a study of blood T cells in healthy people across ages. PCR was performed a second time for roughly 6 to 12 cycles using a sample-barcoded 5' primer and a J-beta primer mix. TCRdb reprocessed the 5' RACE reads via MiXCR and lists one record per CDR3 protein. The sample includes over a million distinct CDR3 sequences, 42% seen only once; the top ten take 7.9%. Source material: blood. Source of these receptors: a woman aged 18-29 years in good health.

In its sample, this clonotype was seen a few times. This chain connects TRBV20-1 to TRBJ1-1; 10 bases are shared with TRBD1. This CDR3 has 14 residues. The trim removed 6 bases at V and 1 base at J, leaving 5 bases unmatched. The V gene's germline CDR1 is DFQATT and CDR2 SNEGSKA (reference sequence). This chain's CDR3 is CSAPGQGRNTEAFF. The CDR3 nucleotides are TGCAGTGCCCCGGGACAGGGGCGGAACACTGAAGCTTTCTTT.

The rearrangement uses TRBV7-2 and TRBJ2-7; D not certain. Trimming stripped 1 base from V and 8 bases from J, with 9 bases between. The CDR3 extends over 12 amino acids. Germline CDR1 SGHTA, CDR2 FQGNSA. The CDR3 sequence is CASSLESPKQYF. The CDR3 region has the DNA TGTGCCAGCAGCTTAGAATCGCCAAAGCAGTACTTC.

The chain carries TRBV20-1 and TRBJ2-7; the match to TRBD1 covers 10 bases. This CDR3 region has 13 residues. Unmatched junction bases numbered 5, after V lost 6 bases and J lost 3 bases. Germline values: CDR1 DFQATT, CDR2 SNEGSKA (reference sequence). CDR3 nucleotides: TGCAGTGCGCCCGGGACAGGGGTCTACGAGCAGTACTTC. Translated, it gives CSAPGTGVYEQYF.

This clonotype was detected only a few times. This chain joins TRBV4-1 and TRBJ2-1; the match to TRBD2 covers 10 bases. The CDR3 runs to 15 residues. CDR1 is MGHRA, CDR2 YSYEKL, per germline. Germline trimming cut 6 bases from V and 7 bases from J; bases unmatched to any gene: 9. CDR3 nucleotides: TGCGCCAGCAGAGCAGCGGGAGGGCCGAGTAATGAGCAGTTCTTC. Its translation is CASRAAGGPSNEQFF.

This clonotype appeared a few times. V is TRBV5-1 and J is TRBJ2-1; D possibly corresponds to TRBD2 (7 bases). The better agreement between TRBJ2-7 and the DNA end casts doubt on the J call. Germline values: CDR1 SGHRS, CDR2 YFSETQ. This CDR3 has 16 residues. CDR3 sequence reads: CASSLGWTSGDNEQYF. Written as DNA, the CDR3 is TGCGCCAGCAGCCTTGGGTGGACTAGTGGGGACAATGAGCAGTACTTC.

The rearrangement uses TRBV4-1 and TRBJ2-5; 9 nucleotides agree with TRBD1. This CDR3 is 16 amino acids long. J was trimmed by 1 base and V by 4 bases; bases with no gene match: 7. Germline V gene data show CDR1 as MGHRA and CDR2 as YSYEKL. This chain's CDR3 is CASSLTDRGLQETQYF. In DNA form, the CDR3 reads TGCGCCAGCAGCCTCACGGACAGGGGACTCCAAGAGACCCAGTACTTC.

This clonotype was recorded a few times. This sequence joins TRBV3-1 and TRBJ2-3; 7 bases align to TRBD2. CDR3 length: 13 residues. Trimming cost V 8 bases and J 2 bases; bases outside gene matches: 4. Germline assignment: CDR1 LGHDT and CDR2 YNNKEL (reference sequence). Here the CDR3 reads CASGEGLTDTQYF. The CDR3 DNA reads TGTGCCAGCGGGGAGGGACTCACAGATACGCAGTATTTT.

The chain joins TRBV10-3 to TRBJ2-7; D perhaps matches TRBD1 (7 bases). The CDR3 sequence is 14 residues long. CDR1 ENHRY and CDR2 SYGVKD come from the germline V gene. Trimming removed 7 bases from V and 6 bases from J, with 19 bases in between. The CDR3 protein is CAITSQGGPSEQYF. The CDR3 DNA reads TGTGCCATCACGTCCCAGGGGGGCCCATCCGAGCAGTACTTC.

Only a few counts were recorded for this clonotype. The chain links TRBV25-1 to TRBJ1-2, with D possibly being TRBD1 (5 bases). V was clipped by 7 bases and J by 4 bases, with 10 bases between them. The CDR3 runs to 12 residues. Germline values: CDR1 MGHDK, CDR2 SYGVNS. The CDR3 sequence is CASTGPRYGYTF. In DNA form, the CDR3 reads TGTGCCAGCACGGGACCACGCTATGGCTACACCTTC.

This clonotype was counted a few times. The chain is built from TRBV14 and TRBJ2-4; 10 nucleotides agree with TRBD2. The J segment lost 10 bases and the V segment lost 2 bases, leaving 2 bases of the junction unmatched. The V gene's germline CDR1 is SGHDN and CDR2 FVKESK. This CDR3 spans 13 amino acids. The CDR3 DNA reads TGTGCCAGCAGCCAATCACTAGCGGGGATTCAGTACTTC. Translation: CASSQSLAGIQYF.

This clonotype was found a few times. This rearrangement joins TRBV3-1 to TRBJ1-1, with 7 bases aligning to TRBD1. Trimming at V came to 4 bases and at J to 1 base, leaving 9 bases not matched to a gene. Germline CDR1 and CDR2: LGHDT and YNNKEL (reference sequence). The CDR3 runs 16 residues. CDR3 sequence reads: CASSLTGDGQNTEAFF. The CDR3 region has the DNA TGTGCCAGCAGCCTTACAGGGGACGGGCAGAACACTGAAGCTTTCTTT.

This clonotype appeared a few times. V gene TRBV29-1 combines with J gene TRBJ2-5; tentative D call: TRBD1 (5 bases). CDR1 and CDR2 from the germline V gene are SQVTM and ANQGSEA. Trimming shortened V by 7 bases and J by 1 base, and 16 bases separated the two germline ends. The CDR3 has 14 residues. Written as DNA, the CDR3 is TGCAGCGCCCCACTCGACAGTTCCCAAGAGACCCAGTACTTC. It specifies CSAPLDSSQETQYF.

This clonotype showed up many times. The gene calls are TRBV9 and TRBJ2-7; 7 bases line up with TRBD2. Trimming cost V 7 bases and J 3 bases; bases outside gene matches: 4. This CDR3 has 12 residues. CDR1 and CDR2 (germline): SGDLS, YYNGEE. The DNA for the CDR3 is TGTGCCAGCTCAGGCGGGGGCTACGAGCAGTACTTC. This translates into CASSGGGYEQYF.

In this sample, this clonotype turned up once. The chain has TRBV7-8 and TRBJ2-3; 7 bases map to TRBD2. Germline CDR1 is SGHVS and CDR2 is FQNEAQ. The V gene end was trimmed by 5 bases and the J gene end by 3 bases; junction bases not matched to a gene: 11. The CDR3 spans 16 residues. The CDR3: CASSSPPAGVTDTQYF. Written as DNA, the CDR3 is TGTGCCAGCAGCAGCCCCCCCGCGGGGGTTACAGATACGCAGTATTTT.

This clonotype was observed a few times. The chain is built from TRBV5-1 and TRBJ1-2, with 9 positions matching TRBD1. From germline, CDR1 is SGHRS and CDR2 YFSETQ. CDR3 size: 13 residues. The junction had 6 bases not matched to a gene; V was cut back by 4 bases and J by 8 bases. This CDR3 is CASSLQGQGGYTF. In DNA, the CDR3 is TGCGCCAGCAGCCTACAGGGACAGGGCGGCTACACCTTC.

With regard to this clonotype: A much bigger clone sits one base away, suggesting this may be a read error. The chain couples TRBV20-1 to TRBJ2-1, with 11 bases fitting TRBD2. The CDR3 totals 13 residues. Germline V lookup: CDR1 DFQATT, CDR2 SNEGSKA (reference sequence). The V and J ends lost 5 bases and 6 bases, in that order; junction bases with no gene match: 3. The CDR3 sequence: CSAAGLAANEQFF. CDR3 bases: TGCAGTGCTGCGGGACTAGCGGCCAATGAGCAGTTCTTC.

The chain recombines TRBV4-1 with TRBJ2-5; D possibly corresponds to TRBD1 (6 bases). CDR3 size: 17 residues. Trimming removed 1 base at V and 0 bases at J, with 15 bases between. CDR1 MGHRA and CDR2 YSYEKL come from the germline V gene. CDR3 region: CASSQGGWGPHQETQYF. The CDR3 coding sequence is TGCGCCAGCAGCCAAGGTGGTTGGGGGCCCCACCAAGAGACCCAGTACTTC.

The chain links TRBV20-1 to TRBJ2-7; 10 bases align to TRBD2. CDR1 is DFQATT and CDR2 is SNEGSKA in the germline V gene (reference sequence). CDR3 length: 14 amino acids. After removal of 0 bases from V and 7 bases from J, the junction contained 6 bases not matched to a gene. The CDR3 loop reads CSARDSASGREQYF. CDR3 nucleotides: TGCAGTGCTAGAGATAGTGCTAGCGGGAGAGAGCAGTACTTC.

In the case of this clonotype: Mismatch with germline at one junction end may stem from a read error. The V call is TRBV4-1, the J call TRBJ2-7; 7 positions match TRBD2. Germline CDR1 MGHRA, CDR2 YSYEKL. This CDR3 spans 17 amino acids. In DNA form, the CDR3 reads TGCGCCAGCAACCAAGAGTCAGCGGGAACTAGCGTTGCTGAGCAGTACTTC. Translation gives CASNQESAGTSVAEQYF.